The T cell receptor (beta chain) under discussion was sequenced for a study of Ad26.COV2.S vaccination and SARS-CoV-2 variants. TCRdb's copy holds only in-frame clones and misses some; the assay was immunoSEQ multiplex PCR. The profile shows some 350,000 clones, almost 90% of them singletons. As for this clone: Its antigen is currently unknown. The sample holds other DNA sequences that translate to the same CDR3.

Study results and limitations: Post-vaccination breadth of spike-specific CD8+ and CD4+ T cell responses was reportedly substantial. Relative to placebo recipients, vaccine recipients exhibited elevated spike-specific TCR breadth.

Germline V gives CDR1 MNHNS, CDR2 SASEGT. The CDR3 runs to 14 residues. Trimming left V 3 bases short and J 0 bases short, with 8 bases between. Treatment of the sample: roughly 20 received Ad26.COV2.S at low or high dose, single or two shots; about five received placebo; per-sample allocation not given. Sampling was performed 63 days after the first vaccine or placebo injection. Boston hosted the donor, who was an adult aged 18-55 years. The chain employs TRBV6-1 and TRBJ1-1; TRBD1 might be the D (6 bases). The input for sequencing was peripheral blood, taken in a trial of Ad26.COV2.S vaccine versus placebo. The receptor comes from a person aged 18-65 years who received the Ad26.COV2.S COVID-19 vaccine or a placebo. The DNA of the CDR3 is TGTGCCAGCAGTGACAGGGGAATGAACACTGAAGCTTTCTTT. As protein: CASSDRGMNTEAFF.